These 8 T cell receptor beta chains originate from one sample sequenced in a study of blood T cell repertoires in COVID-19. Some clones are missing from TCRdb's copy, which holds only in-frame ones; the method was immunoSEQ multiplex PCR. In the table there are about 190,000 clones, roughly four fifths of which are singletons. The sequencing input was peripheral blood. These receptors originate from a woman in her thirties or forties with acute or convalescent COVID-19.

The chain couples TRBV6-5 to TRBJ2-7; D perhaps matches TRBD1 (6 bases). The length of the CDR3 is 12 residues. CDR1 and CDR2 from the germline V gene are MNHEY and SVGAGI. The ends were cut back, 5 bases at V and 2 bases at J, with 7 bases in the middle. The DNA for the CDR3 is TGTGCCAGCAGTACAGGGACCTACGAGCAGTACTTC. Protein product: CASSTGTYEQYF.

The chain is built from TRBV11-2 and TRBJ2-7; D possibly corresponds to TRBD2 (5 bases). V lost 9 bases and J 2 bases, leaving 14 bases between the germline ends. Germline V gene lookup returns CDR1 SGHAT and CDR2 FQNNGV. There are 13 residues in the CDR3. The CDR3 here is CASTRSEAYEQYF. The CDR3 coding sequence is TGTGCCAGTACCCGATCGGAGGCCTACGAGCAGTACTTC.

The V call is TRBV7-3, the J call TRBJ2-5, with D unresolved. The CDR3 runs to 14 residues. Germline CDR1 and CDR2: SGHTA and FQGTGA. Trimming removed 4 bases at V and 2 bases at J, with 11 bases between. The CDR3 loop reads CASSSPGKQETQYF. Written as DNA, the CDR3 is TGTGCCAGCAGCTCCCCAGGAAAGCAAGAGACCCAGTACTTC.

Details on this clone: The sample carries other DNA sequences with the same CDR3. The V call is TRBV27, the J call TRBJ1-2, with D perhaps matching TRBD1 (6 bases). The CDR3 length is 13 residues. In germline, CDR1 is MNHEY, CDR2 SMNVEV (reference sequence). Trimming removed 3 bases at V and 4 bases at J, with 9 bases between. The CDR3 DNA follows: TGTGCCAGCAGTTTCACAGGGTCCTATGGCTACACCTTC. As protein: CASSFTGSYGYTF.

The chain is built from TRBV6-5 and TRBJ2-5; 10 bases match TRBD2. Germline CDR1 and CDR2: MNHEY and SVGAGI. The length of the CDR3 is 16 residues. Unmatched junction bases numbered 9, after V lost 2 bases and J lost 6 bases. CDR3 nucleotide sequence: TGTGCCAGCAGTTACGAGGCTAGCGGGGGCGGAAAGACCCAGTACTTC. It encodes CASSYEASGGGKTQYF.

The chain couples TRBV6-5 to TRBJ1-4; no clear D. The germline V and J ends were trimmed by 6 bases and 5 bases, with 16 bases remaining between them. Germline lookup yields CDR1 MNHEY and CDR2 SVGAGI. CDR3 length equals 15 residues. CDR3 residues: CASRKKPGRNEKLFF. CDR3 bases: TGTGCCAGCAGAAAGAAACCGGGTCGCAATGAAAAACTGTTTTTT.

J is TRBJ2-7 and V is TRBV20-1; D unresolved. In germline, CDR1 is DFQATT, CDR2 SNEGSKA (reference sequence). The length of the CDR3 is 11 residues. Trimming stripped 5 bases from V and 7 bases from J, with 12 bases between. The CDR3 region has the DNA TGCAGTGCTCGGAGCCGGTTTGAGCAGTACTTC. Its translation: CSARSRFEQYF.

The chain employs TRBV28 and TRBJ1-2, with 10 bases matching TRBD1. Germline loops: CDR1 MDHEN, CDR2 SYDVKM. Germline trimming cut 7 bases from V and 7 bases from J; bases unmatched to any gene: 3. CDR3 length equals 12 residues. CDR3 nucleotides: TGTGCCAGCACGACAGGGGGCTTTGGCTACACCTTC. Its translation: CASTTGGFGYTF.